These 7 T cell receptor beta chains came from one sample sequenced in a study of cytomegalovirus exposure and HLA in healthy donors. Primers for the PCR totalled 60 Vbeta and 13 Jbeta. Repertoires were generated with immunoSEQ multiplex PCR, while TCRdb's copy carries only in-frame clones and drops some. The sample yields under 200,000 clones, roughly 71% seen once. The sequenced material came from PBMCs. The origin of the receptors is a woman aged 45-60 years in good health and CMV-seropositive.

This sequence joins TRBV6-6 and TRBJ1-2, with TRBD1 as a possible D gene (6 bases). V lost 4 bases and J 4 bases, leaving 16 bases between the germline ends. The CDR3 length is 15 residues. Germline V gene sequence: CDR1 MNHNY, CDR2 SVGAGI (reference sequence). The chain's CDR3 is CASSLTGIPTYGYTF. CDR3 coding DNA: TGTGCCAGCAGTTTGACAGGCATTCCGACCTATGGCTACACCTTC.

This clone turned up a few times. The gene calls are TRBV19 and TRBJ2-2; D gene uncertain. The V end was cut by 9 bases, the J end by 3 bases, with 5 bases between. The CDR3 loop spans 11 amino acids. Germline V gene data show CDR1 as LNHDA and CDR2 as SQIVND (reference sequence). CDR3 nucleotide sequence: TGTGCCAGCGGTGACACCGGGGAGCTGTTTTTT. As protein: CASGDTGELFF.

The J gene is TRBJ2-7, the V gene TRBV7-6; possible D gene TRBD1, 5 bases. Between the trimmed V and J ends, which lost 1 base and 3 bases, there was a span of 10 bases. The germline V gene has CDR1 SGHVS and CDR2 FNYEAQ. The length of the CDR3 is 14 residues. The CDR3 loop is CASSLGDSYYEQYF. For the CDR3, the DNA is TGTGCCAGCAGCTTAGGAGACAGCTACTACGAGCAGTACTTC. Using reference TRBV7-6 and TRBJ2-7 for the parts outside the CDR3, the full variable domain is GAGVSQSPRYKVTKRGQDVALRCDPISGHVSLYWYRQALGQGPEFLTYFNYEAQQDKSGLPNDRFSAERPEGSISTLTIQRTEQRDSAMYRCASSLGDSYYEQYFGPGTRLTVT.

This chain uses TRBV7-9 with TRBJ2-7, with D possibly matching TRBD2 (5 bases). This CDR3 contains 12 residues. CDR1 and CDR2 (germline): SEHNR, FQNEAQ (reference sequence). The V end was cut by 8 bases, the J end by 1 base, with 9 bases between. Here the CDR3 DNA reads TGTGCCAGCGAGGGCAGATCCTACGAGCAGTACTTC. Protein product: CASEGRSYEQYF.

The genes are TRBV6-6 and TRBJ2-5, with D perhaps TRBD1 (6 bases). The better agreement between TRBJ2-7 and the DNA end casts doubt on the J call. CDR3 length: 16 residues. The germline gives CDR1 MNHNY, CDR2 SVGAGI (reference sequence). As DNA, the CDR3 is TGTGCCAGCAGTTACAGGGGGTTATTGGCAGACTACGAGCAGTACTTC. Protein sequence: CASSYRGLLADYEQYF.

The V and J genes are TRBV6-1 and TRBJ1-1; D is undetermined. V was cut by 2 bases and J by 11 bases, with 15 bases left in between. The CDR3 covers 13 residues. Germline CDR1 MNHNS, CDR2 SASEGT. The CDR3: CASSETRRLGAFF. Here the CDR3 DNA reads TGTGCCAGCAGTGAAACACGGAGGCTGGGGGCTTTCTTT.

As concerns this clone: One end of the junction fails to match germline, which may point to a read error. The V and J genes are TRBV5-1 and TRBJ2-7; D is uncertain. This CDR3 is built from 13 residues. CDR1 SGHRS and CDR2 YFSETQ come from the germline V gene. The CDR3 spells CASSLDPGTPTDF. DNA for the CDR3: TGCGCCAGCAGCTTGGACCCGGGTACTCCGACGGACTTC. The variable domain in full, with the rest retrieved from reference TRBV5-1 and TRBJ2-7, is KAGVTQTPRYLIKTRGQQVTLSCSPISGHRSVSWYQQTPGQGLQFLFEYFSETQRNKGNFPGRFSGRQFSNSRSEMNVSTLELGDSALYLCASSLDPGTPTDFGPGTRLTVT.